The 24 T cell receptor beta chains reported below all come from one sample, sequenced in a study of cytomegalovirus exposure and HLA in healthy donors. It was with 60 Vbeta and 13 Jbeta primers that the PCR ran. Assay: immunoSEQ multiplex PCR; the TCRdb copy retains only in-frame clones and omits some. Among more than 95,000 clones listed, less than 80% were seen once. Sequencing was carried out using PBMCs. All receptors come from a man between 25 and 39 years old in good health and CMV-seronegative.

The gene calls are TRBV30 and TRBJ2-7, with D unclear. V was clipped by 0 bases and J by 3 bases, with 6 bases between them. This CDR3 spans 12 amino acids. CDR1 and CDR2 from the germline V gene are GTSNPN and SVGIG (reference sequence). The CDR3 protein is CAWSVLYYEQYF. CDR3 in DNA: TGTGCCTGGAGTGTCCTGTACTACGAGCAGTACTTC.

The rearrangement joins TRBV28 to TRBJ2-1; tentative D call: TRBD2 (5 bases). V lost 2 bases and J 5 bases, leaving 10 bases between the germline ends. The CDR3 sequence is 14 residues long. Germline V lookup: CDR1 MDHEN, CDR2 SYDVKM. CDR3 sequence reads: CASSLREIHNEQFF. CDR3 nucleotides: TGTGCCAGCAGTTTAAGGGAGATTCACAATGAGCAGTTCTTC.

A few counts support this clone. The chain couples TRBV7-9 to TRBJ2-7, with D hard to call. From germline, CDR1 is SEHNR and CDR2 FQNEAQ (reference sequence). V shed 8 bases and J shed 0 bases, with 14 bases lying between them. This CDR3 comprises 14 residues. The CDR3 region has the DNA TGTGCCAGCGCCCCCTCGAGGAGCTCCTACGAGCAGTACTTC. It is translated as CASAPSRSSYEQYF.

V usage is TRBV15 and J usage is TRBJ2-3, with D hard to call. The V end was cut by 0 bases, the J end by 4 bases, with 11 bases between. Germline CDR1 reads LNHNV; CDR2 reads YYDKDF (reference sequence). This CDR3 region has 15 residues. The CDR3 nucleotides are TGTGCCACCAGCAGAGATATCCAGGTGGCAGATACGCAGTATTTT. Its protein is CATSRDIQVADTQYF. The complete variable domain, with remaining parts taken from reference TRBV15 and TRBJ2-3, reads DAMVIQNPRYQVTQFGKPVTLSCSQTLNHNVMYWYQQKSSQAPKLLFHYYDKDFNNEADTPDNFQSRRPNTSFCFLDIRSPGLGDTAMYLCATSRDIQVADTQYFGPGTRLTVL.

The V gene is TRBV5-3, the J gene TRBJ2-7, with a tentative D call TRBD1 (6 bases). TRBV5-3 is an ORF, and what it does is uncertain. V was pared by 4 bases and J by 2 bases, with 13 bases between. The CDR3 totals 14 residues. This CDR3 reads CARSVGTPPYEQYF. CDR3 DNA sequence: TGTGCCAGAAGCGTTGGGACACCACCCTACGAGCAGTACTTC.

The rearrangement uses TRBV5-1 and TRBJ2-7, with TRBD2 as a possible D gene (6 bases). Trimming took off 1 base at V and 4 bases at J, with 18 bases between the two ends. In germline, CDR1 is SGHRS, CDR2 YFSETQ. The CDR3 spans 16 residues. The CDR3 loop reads CASSLFGSSGRYEQYF. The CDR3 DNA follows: TGCGCCAGCAGCTTGTTCGGTAGTAGCGGACGTTACGAGCAGTACTTC. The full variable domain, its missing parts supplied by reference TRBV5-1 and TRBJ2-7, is KAGVTQTPRYLIKTRGQQVTLSCSPISGHRSVSWYQQTPGQGLQFLFEYFSETQRNKGNFPGRFSGRQFSNSRSEMNVSTLELGDSALYLCASSLFGSSGRYEQYFGPGTRLTVT.

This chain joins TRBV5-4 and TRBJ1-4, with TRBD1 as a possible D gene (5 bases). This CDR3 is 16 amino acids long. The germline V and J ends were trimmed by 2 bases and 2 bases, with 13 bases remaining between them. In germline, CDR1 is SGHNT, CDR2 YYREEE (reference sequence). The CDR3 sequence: CASSFSWGVTNEKLFF. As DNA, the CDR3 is TGTGCCAGCAGCTTCTCTTGGGGGGTGACTAATGAAAAACTGTTTTTT. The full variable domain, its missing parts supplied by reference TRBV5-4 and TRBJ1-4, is ETGVTQSPTHLIKTRGQQVTLRCSSQSGHNTVSWYQQALGQGPQFIFQYYREEENGRGNFPPRFSGLQFPNYSSELNVNALELDDSALYLCASSFSWGVTNEKLFFGSGTQLSVL.

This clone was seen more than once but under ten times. The CDR3 nucleotides read TGTGCCAGCTCACCAAGACAGATGAACACTGAAGCTTTCTTT. Translating it yields CASSPRQMNTEAFF. This rearrangement joins TRBV18 to TRBJ1-1; D may be TRBD1 (5 bases). CDR3 length: 14 amino acids. Trimming removed 2 bases at V and 0 bases at J, with 7 bases between. The germline gives CDR1 KGHSH, CDR2 LQKENI.

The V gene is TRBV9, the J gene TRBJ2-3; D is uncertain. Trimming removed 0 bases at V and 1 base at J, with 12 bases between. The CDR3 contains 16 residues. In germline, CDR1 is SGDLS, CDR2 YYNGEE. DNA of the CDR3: TGTGCCAGCAGCGTAGGGCGTAGCCCGGGCACAGATACGCAGTATTTT. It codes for CASSVGRSPGTDTQYF.

In nucleotides, the CDR3 is TGTGCCAGCATGAGGGGGGACAGGGCCACTGAAGCTTTCTTT. Translated, it gives CASMRGDRATEAFF. The chain couples TRBV28 to TRBJ1-1; TRBD1 matches 9 bases. Germline CDR1 MDHEN, CDR2 SYDVKM. V gave up 7 bases and J gave up 4 bases; unmatched junction bases: 7. This CDR3 spans 14 amino acids.

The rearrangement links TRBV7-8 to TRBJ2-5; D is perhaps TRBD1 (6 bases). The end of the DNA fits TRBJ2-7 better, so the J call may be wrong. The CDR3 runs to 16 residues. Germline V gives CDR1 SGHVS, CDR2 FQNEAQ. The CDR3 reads CASSLLGTTSSYEQYF. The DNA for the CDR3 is TGTGCCAGCAGCTTATTGGGGACAACAAGCTCCTACGAGCAGTACTTC.

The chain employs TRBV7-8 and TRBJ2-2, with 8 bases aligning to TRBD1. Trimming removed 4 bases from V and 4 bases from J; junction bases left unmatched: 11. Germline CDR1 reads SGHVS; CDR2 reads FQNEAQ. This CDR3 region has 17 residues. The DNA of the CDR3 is TGTGCCAGCAGCTCCGGGACAGGAATCCCCTTCACCGGGGAGCTGTTTTTT. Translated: CASSSGTGIPFTGELFF.

CDR3 nucleotide sequence: TGTGCCAGCAGTCAGGCCGGGGATGGAGCTTTCTTT. The encoded protein is CASSQAGDGAFF. This sequence joins TRBV6-5 and TRBJ1-1; the D is unclear. The CDR3 covers 12 residues. Trimming left V 5 bases short and J 10 bases short, with 14 bases between. Germline loops: CDR1 MNHEY, CDR2 SVGAGI.

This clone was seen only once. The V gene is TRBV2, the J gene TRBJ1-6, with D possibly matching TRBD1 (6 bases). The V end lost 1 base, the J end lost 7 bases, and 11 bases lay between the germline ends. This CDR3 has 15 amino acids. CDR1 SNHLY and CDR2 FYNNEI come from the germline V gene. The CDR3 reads CASSEEDSRNSPLHF. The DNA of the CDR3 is TGTGCCAGCAGTGAAGAGGACAGTAGGAATTCACCCCTCCACTTT.

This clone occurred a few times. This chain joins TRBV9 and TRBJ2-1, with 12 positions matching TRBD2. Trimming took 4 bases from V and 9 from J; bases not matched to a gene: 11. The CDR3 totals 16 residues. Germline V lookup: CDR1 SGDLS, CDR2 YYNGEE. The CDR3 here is CASSPRASGGDGEQFF. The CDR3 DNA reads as TGTGCCAGCAGCCCACGTGCTAGCGGGGGGGATGGTGAGCAGTTCTTC.

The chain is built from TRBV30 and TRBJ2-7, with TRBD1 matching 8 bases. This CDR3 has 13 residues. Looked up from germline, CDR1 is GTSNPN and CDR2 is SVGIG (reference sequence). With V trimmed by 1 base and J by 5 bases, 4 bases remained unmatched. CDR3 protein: CAWSGTGIHEQYF. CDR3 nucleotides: TGTGCCTGGAGTGGGACAGGGATCCACGAGCAGTACTTC. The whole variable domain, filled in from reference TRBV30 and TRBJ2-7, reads SQTIHQWPATLVQPVGSPLSLECTVEGTSNPNLYWYRQAAGRGLQLLFYSVGIGQISSEVPQNLSASRPQDRQFILSSKKLLLSDSGFYLCAWSGTGIHEQYFGPGTRLTVT.

The DNA for the CDR3 is TGTGCCAGCATTTCGACAGGGCTGTTAGGTAGCAATCAGCCCCAGCATTTT. Protein: CASISTGLLGSNQPQHF. This rearrangement joins TRBV6-4 to TRBJ1-5; TRBD1 matches 7 bases. From germline, CDR1 is MRHNA and CDR2 SNTAGT. Trimming removed 7 bases from V and 0 bases from J; junction bases left unmatched: 12. The CDR3 extends over 17 amino acids.

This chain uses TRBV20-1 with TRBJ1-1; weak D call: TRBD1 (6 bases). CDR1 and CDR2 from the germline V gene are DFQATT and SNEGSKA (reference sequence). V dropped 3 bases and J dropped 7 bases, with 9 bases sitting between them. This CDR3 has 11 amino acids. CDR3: CSARPQGEAFF. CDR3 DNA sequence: TGCAGTGCTAGGCCACAGGGTGAAGCTTTCTTT.

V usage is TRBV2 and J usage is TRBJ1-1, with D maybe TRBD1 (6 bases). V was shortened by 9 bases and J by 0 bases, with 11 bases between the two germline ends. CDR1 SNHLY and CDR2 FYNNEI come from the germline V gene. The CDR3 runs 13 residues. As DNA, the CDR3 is TGTGCCAGTGGGCAGGGGTTGAACACTGAAGCTTTCTTT. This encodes CASGQGLNTEAFF.

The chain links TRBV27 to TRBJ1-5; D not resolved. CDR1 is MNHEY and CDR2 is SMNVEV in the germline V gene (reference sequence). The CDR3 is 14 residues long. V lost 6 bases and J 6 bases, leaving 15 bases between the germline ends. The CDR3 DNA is TGTGCCAGCAGCCATGCGGGGTCTCGTCAGCCCCAGCATTTT. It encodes CASSHAGSRQPQHF.

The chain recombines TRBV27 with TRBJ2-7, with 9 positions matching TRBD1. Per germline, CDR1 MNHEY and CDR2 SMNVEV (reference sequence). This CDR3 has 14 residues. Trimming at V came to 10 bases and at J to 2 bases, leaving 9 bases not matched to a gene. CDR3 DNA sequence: TGTGCCACCGCATACCGGGACAGGGCCTACGAGCAGTACTTC. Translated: CATAYRDRAYEQYF.

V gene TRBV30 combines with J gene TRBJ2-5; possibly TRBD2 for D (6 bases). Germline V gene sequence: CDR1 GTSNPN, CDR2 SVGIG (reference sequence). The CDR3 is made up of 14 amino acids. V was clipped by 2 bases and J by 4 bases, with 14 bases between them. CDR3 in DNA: TGTGCCTGGAGTCTGACTTTGGGGGGAGAGACCCAGTACTTC. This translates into CAWSLTLGGETQYF.

CDR3 sequence: CASSYNGIELFF. The CDR3 DNA sequence: TGTGCCAGCAGTTACAACGGGATCGAACTGTTTTTT. This rearrangement joins TRBV6-5 to TRBJ1-4; no firm D call. CDR3 length: 12 amino acids. Germline V gives CDR1 MNHEY, CDR2 SVGAGI. Trimming took off 2 bases at V and 12 bases at J, with 10 bases between the two ends.

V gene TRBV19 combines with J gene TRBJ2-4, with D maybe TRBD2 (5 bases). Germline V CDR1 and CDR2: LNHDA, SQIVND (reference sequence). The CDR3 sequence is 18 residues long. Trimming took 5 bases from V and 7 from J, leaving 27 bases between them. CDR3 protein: CASSLSGRTGKYSNIQYF. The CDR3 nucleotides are TGTGCCAGTAGTTTAAGCGGACGGACCGGGAAGTATTCGAACATTCAGTACTTC.